The clone carrying this T cell receptor beta chain was picked up many times. Its antigen is not identified. The data are from a study of T cells in Graves' hyperthyroidism and ophthalmopathy. About the research overall: Pretreatment peripheral blood was obtained at initial diagnosis.

Study conclusions and caveats: In the blood, most expanded thyroid clonotypes above 0.001 appeared as well. Progression to ophthalmopathy was predicted a median of approximately 6.4 months early.

PBMCs were derived from roughly 10 ml fresh peripheral blood. Amplification of TCR beta CDR3 regions used RNA as the template. Using the HTBI primer set, a first-round RT-PCR was run on the TCR CDR3. TCRdb re-called the multiplex PCR reads through MiXCR, storing one row per CDR3 protein. The sample includes around 340,000 distinct CDR3 sequences, approximately 17% of them seen just once. CDR1 and CDR2 (germline): MGHDK, SYGVNS. The length of the CDR3 is 15 residues. The ends were cut back, 2 bases at V and 0 bases at J, with 7 bases in the middle. The sequence was obtained from a woman between 25 and 40 years old with Graves' hyperthyroidism that later progressed to Graves' ophthalmopathy. Material for sequencing was blood. This sequence joins TRBV25-1 and TRBJ1-4, with D possibly TRBD1 on 5 matching bases. CDR3 sequence (DNA): TGTGCCAGCAGTGAAATAGGGGCAACTAATGAAAAACTGTTTTTT. Amino acids: CASSEIGATNEKLFF.